This entry is about one T cell receptor (beta chain). Its matching antigen is unknown. This specimen comes from a study of T cells in localized non-small cell lung cancer. Study-level results: It was uninvolved adjacent lung that showed the highest T cell clonality, exceeding tumor.

CDR3 size: 15 residues. Trimming took 3 bases from V and 2 from J, leaving 15 bases between them. Germline V gene sequence: CDR1 SGDLS, CDR2 YYNGEE. Clones were sequenced by immunoSEQ multiplex PCR, and TCRdb holds only the in-frame ones, with some missing. The profile shows nearly 35,000 clones, almost 90% of them singletons. This clonotype originated in a woman aged 35-75 years with stage I lung adenocarcinoma. The chain recombines TRBV9 with TRBJ2-7, with unresolved D. The sample consisted of peripheral blood, taken before any cancer treatment. This chain's CDR3 is CASSAVPTLAYEQYF. CDR3 in DNA: TGTGCCAGCAGCGCCGTACCGACACTTGCCTACGAGCAGTACTTC.